This TCR beta chain originates from a study of vaccination and CD4 T cells after COVID-19. Concerning this clonotype itself: Its antigen is not known.

Germline CDR1 is MNHEY and CDR2 is SVGAGI. CDR3 length equals 16 residues. Unmatched junction bases numbered 7, after V lost 3 bases and J lost 1 base. Treatment reported: 10-day PBMC culture with coronavirus spike peptide pools or control peptides (ViraFEST assay). At the Johns Hopkins FTIC core, DNA taken from cultured CD4+ T cells was sequenced by way of the Oncomine TCR Beta short-read assay. TCRdb ran MiXCR on the PCR reads and lists one entry per CDR3 protein. The sample shows some 9,800 distinct CDR3 sequences, approximately 59% of them seen only once. The receptor was isolated from a human donor who had recovered from COVID-19. V is TRBV6-5 and J is TRBJ2-7, with TRBD1 identical over 9 bases. The sequenced material came from CD4+ T cells from blood, cultured in vitro. The CDR3 DNA is TGTGCCAGCAGTTATTCTGGGACAGGGATTTCCTACGAGCAGTACTTC. Amino acids: CASSYSGTGISYEQYF.